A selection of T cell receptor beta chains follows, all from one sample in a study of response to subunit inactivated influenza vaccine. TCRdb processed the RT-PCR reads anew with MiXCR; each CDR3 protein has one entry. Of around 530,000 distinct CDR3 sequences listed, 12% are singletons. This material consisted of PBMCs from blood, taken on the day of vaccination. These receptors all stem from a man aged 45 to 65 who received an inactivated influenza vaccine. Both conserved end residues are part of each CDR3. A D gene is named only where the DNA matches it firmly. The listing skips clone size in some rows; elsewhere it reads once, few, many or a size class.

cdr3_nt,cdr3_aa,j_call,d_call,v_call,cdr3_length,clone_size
TGTGCCAGCAGCAGCCTCTCGGCGGGAGGGCCCCACAATGAGCAGTTCTTC,CASSSLSAGGPHNEQFF,TRBJ2-1,TRBD2,TRBV12-3/TRBV12-4,17,few
TGTGCCAGCAGCCCCTGGGGATATGGAGATACGCAGTATTTT,CASSPWGYGDTQYF,TRBJ2-3,.,TRBV7-3,14,few
TGTACCAGCTGTTTACCGACAGGGACTAGCGGGAGGGCCATCGGGGAGCTGTTTTTT,CTSCLPTGTSGRAIGELFF,TRBJ2-2,TRBD2,TRBV3-1,19,.
TGTGCCAGCAGCCTCGGGGGGACTCAGCCCCAGCATTTT,CASSLGGTQPQHF,TRBJ1-5,.,TRBV7-2,13,many
TGTGCCAGCAGTGAACTGGGTCTATCGTACGGGGAGCAGTACTTC,CASSELGLSYGEQYF,TRBJ2-7,.,TRBV2,15,few
TGCAGCGTTGAATACGCCACCCGAGGGGAGACCCAGTACTTC,CSVEYATRGETQYF,TRBJ2-5,.,TRBV29-1,14,many
TGCGCCAGCAGCTTGAGCCCATCGAATTCACCCCTCCACTTT,CASSLSPSNSPLHF,TRBJ1-6,.,TRBV5-1,14,few
TGTGCCAGCAGTCCCCAACTAGCGGGGGTCGGGACCGGGGAGCTGTTTTTT,CASSPQLAGVGTGELFF,TRBJ2-2,TRBD2,TRBV27,17,few
TGTGCCAGCAGAGGGGACAGGGGGAAAATAAACACCGGGGAGCTGTTTTTT,CASRGDRGKINTGELFF,TRBJ2-2,TRBD1,TRBV6-2/TRBV6-3,17,few
TGCAGTGCAATACCTAGGACTGGCGGCGAGACCCAGTACTTC,CSAIPRTGGETQYF,TRBJ2-5,.,TRBV20-1,14,.
TGTGCCAGCAGCCCCTTTAAGGGACAGAACTCCTACGAGCAGTACTTC,CASSPFKGQNSYEQYF,TRBJ2-7,TRBD1,TRBV4-2,16,few
TGTGCCAGCAGTTTTTGGGGGGGCGGCACAGATACGCAGTATTTT,CASSFWGGGTDTQYF,TRBJ2-3,.,TRBV12-3/TRBV12-4,15,.
TGCAGCGTTGAGCAAGGGTACGAGCAGTACTTC,CSVEQGYEQYF,TRBJ2-7,.,TRBV29-1,11,many